The entry below describes one T cell receptor (beta chain). The sample originates from a study of shared clonotypes between healthy human individuals. Produced via immunoSEQ multiplex PCR; TCRdb's table is partial and in-frame only. Among approximately 2,200,000 clones listed, approximately 94% were seen once. The V segment lost 3 bases and the J segment 3 bases; nucleotides outside the gene matches: 9. The CDR3 runs 19 residues. CDR1 and CDR2 (germline): MNHEY, SMNVEV (reference sequence). The naive CD8 fraction comprised CD45RO-negative cells positively selected for CCR7 and excluded terminally differentiated effector memory CD45RA+ cells.

Sequencing was performed on naive CD8+ T cells from PBMCs. The chain uses TRBV27 and TRBJ2-1; TRBD2 aligns across 15 bases. The source is a man aged 18 to 29 in good health. Some clones in this sample may be carry-over from other donors' samples. CDR3 protein: CASSLGLAGGQRFYNEQFF. CDR3 sequence (DNA): TGTGCCAGCAGTTTGGGACTAGCGGGAGGCCAACGATTCTACAATGAGCAGTTCTTC.